The 24 T cell receptor beta chains given below trace back to one sample, sequenced in a study of spatial heterogeneity in lung cancer. Time point in this sample: sample taken at primary tumor resection. Regarding the study as a whole: One measure, the expanded intratumoral alpha and beta TCR count, tracked tumor mutation counts.

Using its own MiXCR run on the 5' RACE reads, TCRdb lists one record per CDR3 protein. The repertoire has some 10,000 distinct CDR3 sequences, roughly 13% of them found once; the top ten carry roughly 40%. These receptors' targets are unknown. This specimen consisted of lung tumor tissue, obtained at surgery. The receptors originated from a male donor with early-stage non-small cell lung cancer.

This clonotype was observed a few times. The chain has TRBV4-3 and TRBJ2-7, with D possibly TRBD1 on 5 matching bases. V was trimmed by 1 base and J by 3 bases, leaving 10 bases between them. CDR3 size: 14 residues. Germline CDR1 reads LGHNA; CDR2 reads YSLEER. The CDR3 loop reads CASSQVRQSYEQYF. The CDR3, as DNA: TGCGCCAGCAGCCAAGTAAGACAGAGCTACGAGCAGTACTTC.

This sequence joins TRBV5-5 and TRBJ1-5, with TRBD1 matching over 7 bases. V lost 4 bases and J lost 5; bases outside the gene matches: 6. This CDR3 comprises 14 residues. In germline, CDR1 is SGHKS, CDR2 YYEKEE (reference sequence). CDR3 amino acids: CASSLAGTDQPQHF. In nucleotides, the CDR3 is TGTGCCAGCAGCCTGGCCGGGACAGATCAGCCCCAGCATTTT.

The genes are TRBV10-3 and TRBJ1-1, with D perhaps TRBD1 (5 bases). The germline V gene has CDR1 ENHRY and CDR2 SYGVKD. The V gene lost 9 bases and the J gene lost 0 bases, with 11 bases spanning the gap. The CDR3 has 13 residues. The CDR3 nucleotides read TGTGCCATGGCGGGACTTTTGAACACTGAAGCTTTCTTT. Amino acids: CAMAGLLNTEAFF.

This clonotype was detected only a few times. The genes are TRBV20-1 and TRBJ1-3; D ambiguous. Germline V gene data show CDR1 as DFQATT and CDR2 as SNEGSKA (reference sequence). The CDR3 runs 12 residues. V lost 1 base to trimming and J lost 4 bases, with 5 bases between them. The CDR3: CSARGLGNTIYF. DNA for the CDR3: TGCAGTGCTAGAGGCCTAGGAAACACCATATATTTT.

Only a few counts were recorded for this clonotype. The rearrangement uses TRBV18 and TRBJ1-4; D is unclear. Germline V gene sequence: CDR1 KGHSH, CDR2 LQKENI. The germline V and J ends were trimmed by 3 bases and 10 bases, with 15 bases remaining between them. There are 14 residues in the CDR3. The CDR3 nucleotides are TGTGCCAGCTCACCGGGTGCGGACCGCCGAAAACTGTTTTTT. It yields the protein CASSPGADRRKLFF. The variable domain in full, with the rest retrieved from reference TRBV18 and TRBJ1-4, is NAGVMQNPRHLVRRRGQEARLRCSPMKGHSHVYWYRQLPEEGLKFMVYLQKENIIDESGMPKERFSAEFPKEGPSILRIQQVVRGDSAAYFCASSPGADRRKLFFGSGTQLSVL.

V and J are TRBV10-2 and TRBJ1-6; weak D call: TRBD1 (5 bases). Germline loops: CDR1 WSHSY, CDR2 SAAADI. V was shortened by 5 bases and J by 7 bases, with 15 bases between the two germline ends. This CDR3 is 15 amino acids long. The CDR3 sequence is CASSMGRVNNSPLHF. CDR3 DNA sequence: TGCGCCAGCAGTATGGGCAGGGTGAACAATTCACCCCTCCACTTT.

This clonotype was seen repeatedly, ten times or more. Relative to the germline gene, one junction end is altered; a read error may explain this. The chain recombines TRBV7-7 with TRBJ2-1, with 8 bases lining up with TRBD1. CDR3 length equals 13 residues. Per the germline V gene, CDR1 is SSHAT and CDR2 is FNYEAQ (reference sequence). CDR3 DNA: TGTGCTAGCAGCTCAACCGGGACAGGAGAGCAGTTCTTC. Translating gives CASSSTGTGEQFF.

The CDR3 DNA reads as TGCGCCAGCAGCCAAGATGGAATAGCCAAAAACATTCAGTACTTC. As protein: CASSQDGIAKNIQYF. The V call is TRBV4-1, the J call TRBJ2-4; D is uncertain. The V gene's germline CDR1 is MGHRA and CDR2 YSYEKL. The V gene lost 0 bases and the J gene lost 0 bases, with 6 bases spanning the gap. The CDR3 extends over 15 amino acids.

Ten or more counts support this clonotype. The rearrangement joins TRBV27 to TRBJ2-3; D is unclear. With 4 bases removed from V and 2 bases from J, the gap between germline ends came to 13 bases. Germline CDR1 reads MNHEY; CDR2 reads SMNVEV (reference sequence). CDR3 length: 15 amino acids. The CDR3, as DNA: TGTGCCAGCAGTTACGTAGGGATCAACACAGATACGCAGTATTTT. It is translated as CASSYVGINTDTQYF.

Concerning this clonotype itself: A single base separates this from a much larger clone, so it may be a read error. The chain combines TRBV6-5 with TRBJ1-3; no clear D. V was shortened by 2 bases and J by 6 bases, with 11 bases between the two germline ends. The CDR3 is made up of 14 amino acids. In germline, CDR1 is MNHEY, CDR2 SVGAGI. This CDR3 reads CASSYRPNTNTIYF. The CDR3 DNA sequence: TGTGCCAGCAGTTACAGGCCCAATACAAACACCATATATTTT.

The V call is TRBV28, the J call TRBJ1-5; D is ambiguous. The CDR3 loop spans 17 amino acids. Germline CDR1 MDHEN, CDR2 SYDVKM. Between the trimmed V and J ends, which lost 4 bases and 3 bases, there was a span of 19 bases. The CDR3 nucleotides are TGTGCCAGCAGTTCATACGCTGAGGGTGGTTACAATCAGCCCCAGCATTTT. This encodes CASSSYAEGGYNQPQHF.

This chain connects TRBV18 to TRBJ2-2, with D possibly TRBD1 on 7 matching bases. This CDR3 region has 16 residues. Trimming left V 0 bases short and J 3 bases short, with 11 bases between. The germline CDR1 and CDR2 sequences are KGHSH and LQKENI. The CDR3 region has the DNA TGTGCCAGCTCACCACCGGCCAGGGGGGACACCGGGGAGCTGTTTTTT. This sequence encodes CASSPPARGDTGELFF.

There are many counts of this clonotype. The chain employs TRBV6-5 and TRBJ1-2, with D possibly matching TRBD1 (5 bases). Trimming cost V 2 bases and J 4 bases, with 11 bases left between them. CDR3 length: 14 residues. The germline V gene encodes CDR1 MNHEY and CDR2 SVGAGI. This chain's CDR3 is CASSYGGSCYGYTF. The CDR3 region has the DNA TGTGCCAGCAGTTACGGGGGATCGTGCTATGGCTACACCTTC.

The rearrangement uses TRBV27 and TRBJ2-5; D not certain. Germline CDR1 is MNHEY and CDR2 is SMNVEV (reference sequence). V was trimmed by 1 base and J by 3 bases, leaving 9 bases between them. The CDR3 totals 14 residues. CDR3 bases: TGTGCCAGCAGTTTATTTGGGCAGAAAGAGACCCAGTACTTC. Translation gives CASSLFGQKETQYF.

V is TRBV20-1 and J is TRBJ2-3; TRBD2 matches 10 bases. The CDR3 is made up of 13 amino acids. Germline loops: CDR1 DFQATT, CDR2 SNEGSKA (reference sequence). The junction had 2 bases not matched to a gene; V was cut back by 4 bases and J by 4 bases. CDR3 in DNA: TGCAGTGCTAAGCGGGGGGGCTCAGATACGCAGTATTTT. Its translation: CSAKRGGSDTQYF.

Concerning this clonotype: This clone may be a read error of a much larger clone one base away. The chain has TRBV10-3 and TRBJ2-1, with 11 bases that match TRBD2. Germline assignment: CDR1 ENHRY and CDR2 SYGVKD. The CDR3 runs to 13 residues. The CDR3 loop reads CATNPSGGNERFF. CDR3 DNA: TGTGCCACCAATCCTAGCGGGGGGAATGAGCGGTTCTTC.

This sequence joins TRBV5-6 and TRBJ2-5, with D unclear. CDR3 size: 15 residues. Germline CDR1 reads SGHDT; CDR2 reads YYEEEE. Between the trimmed V and J ends, which lost 1 base and 5 bases, there was a span of 15 bases. CDR3 amino acids: CASSLKAGSHETQYF. The CDR3 DNA reads TGTGCCAGCAGCTTGAAAGCAGGAAGCCATGAGACCCAGTACTTC. The full variable domain, its missing parts supplied by reference TRBV5-6 and TRBJ2-5, is DAGVTQSPTHLIKTRGQQVTLRCSPKSGHDTVSWYQQALGQGPQFIFQYYEEEERQRGNFPDRFSGHQFPNYSSELNVNALLLGDSALYLCASSLKAGSHETQYFGPGTRLLVL.

This sequence joins TRBV6-2 or TRBV6-3 and TRBJ2-3; D is unresolved. Per germline, CDR1 MNHEY and CDR2 SVGEGT. Trimming stripped 3 bases from V and 1 base from J, with 8 bases between. CDR3 size: 14 residues. The CDR3 bases are TGTGCCAGCAGTTATACGTTTCGCACAGATACGCAGTATTTT. Translation gives CASSYTFRTDTQYF.

This clonotype has at least ten counts. This rearrangement joins TRBV3-1 to TRBJ2-1; D not certain. V shed 4 bases and J shed 8 bases, with 9 bases lying between them. Germline V gives CDR1 LGHDT, CDR2 YNNKEL (reference sequence). The CDR3 is made up of 12 amino acids. The CDR3 DNA reads TGTGCCAGCAGCCGTTACAGCTATGAGCAGTTCTTC. Translation gives CASSRYSYEQFF.

The rearrangement joins TRBV2 to TRBJ2-2; D remains unclear. The CDR3 is 12 residues long. The V gene lost 6 bases and the J gene lost 5 bases, with 7 bases spanning the gap. In germline, CDR1 is SNHLY, CDR2 FYNNEI. The CDR3 here is CASRPITGELFF. The CDR3 DNA follows: TGTGCCAGCAGGCCCATTACCGGGGAGCTGTTTTTT.

This chain links TRBV11-2 with TRBJ1-2, with D possibly being TRBD1 (5 bases). Germline CDR1 is SGHAT and CDR2 is FQNNGV. The CDR3 is 15 amino acids. Trimming left V 0 bases short and J 1 base short, with 9 bases between. The chain's CDR3 is CASSLDLTDNYGYTF. The CDR3 region has the DNA TGTGCCAGCAGCTTAGATCTGACAGATAACTATGGCTACACCTTC.

At least ten counts were recorded for this clonotype. The chain links TRBV28 to TRBJ2-7; unclear D gene. The CDR3 is 12 amino acids. Germline lookup yields CDR1 MDHEN and CDR2 SYDVKM. Trimming stripped 3 bases from V and 7 bases from J, with 10 bases between. CDR3 protein: CASSFSQTEQYF. As DNA, the CDR3 is TGTGCCAGCAGTTTCTCACAGACAGAGCAGTACTTC.

The chain employs TRBV7-8 and TRBJ2-6; the D is unclear. Trimming cost V 6 bases and J 0 bases, with 9 bases left between them. The length of the CDR3 is 15 residues. The germline gives CDR1 SGHVS, CDR2 FQNEAQ. The CDR3 loop is CASRKSISGANVLTF. Written as DNA, the CDR3 is TGTGCCAGCAGAAAGTCCATCTCTGGGGCCAACGTCCTGACTTTC.

This chain joins TRBV2 and TRBJ2-3, with 10 bases aligning to TRBD2. The J segment lost 3 bases and the V segment lost 0 bases, leaving 9 bases of the junction unmatched. The CDR3 covers 18 residues. Germline CDR1 and CDR2: SNHLY and FYNNEI. The CDR3 DNA reads as TGTGCCAGCAGTGAAGCCCTAACTAGCGGGGACACTACAGATACGCAGTATTTT. It yields the protein CASSEALTSGDTTDTQYF.